Only a few counts were recorded for the clone carrying this TCR beta chain. What it binds is unknown. The CDR3 contains 14 residues. With 5 bases removed from V and 8 bases from J, the gap between germline ends came to 16 bases. For the second PCR, which ran for about 6 to 11 cycles, a sample-barcoded 5' primer and a J-beta primer mix were used. One entry per CDR3 protein, called by TCRdb with MiXCR from the 5' RACE reads. The data hold fewer than 900,000 distinct CDR3 sequences, with roughly 41% observed a single time. Healthy individuals of Caucasian origin from Russia, aged about 6 to 95, served as donors. The data were taken from a study of blood T cells in healthy people across ages. Broader study findings: Per million T cells, TCR beta diversity dropped about linearly as age rose.

This TCR came from a woman in her sixties or seventies in good health. J is TRBJ2-1 and V is TRBV12-3 or TRBV12-4; possibly TRBD1 for D (6 bases). The sequencing sample was made of blood. This chain's CDR3 is CASSVGQTGDEQFF. The CDR3 nucleotides read TGTGCCAGCAGTGTCGGACAGACTGGGGATGAGCAGTTCTTC.